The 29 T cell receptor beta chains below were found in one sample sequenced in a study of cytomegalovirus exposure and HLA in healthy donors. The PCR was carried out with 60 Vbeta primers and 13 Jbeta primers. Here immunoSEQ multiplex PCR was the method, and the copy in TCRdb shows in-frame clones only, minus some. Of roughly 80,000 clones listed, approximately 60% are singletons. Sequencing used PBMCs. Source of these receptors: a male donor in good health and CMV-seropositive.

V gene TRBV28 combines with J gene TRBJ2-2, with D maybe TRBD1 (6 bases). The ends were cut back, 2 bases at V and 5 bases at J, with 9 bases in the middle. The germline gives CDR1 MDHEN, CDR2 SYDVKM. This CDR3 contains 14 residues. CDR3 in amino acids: CASSLQGRTGELFF. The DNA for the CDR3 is TGTGCCAGCAGTTTACAGGGGCGAACCGGGGAGCTGTTTTTT.

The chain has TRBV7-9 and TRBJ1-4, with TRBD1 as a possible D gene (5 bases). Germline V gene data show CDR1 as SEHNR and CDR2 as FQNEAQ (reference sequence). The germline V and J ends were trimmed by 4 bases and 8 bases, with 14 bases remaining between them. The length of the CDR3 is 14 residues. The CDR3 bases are TGTGCCAGCAGCTGGACGGGGGAGAAAGAAAAACTGTTTTTT. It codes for CASSWTGEKEKLFF.

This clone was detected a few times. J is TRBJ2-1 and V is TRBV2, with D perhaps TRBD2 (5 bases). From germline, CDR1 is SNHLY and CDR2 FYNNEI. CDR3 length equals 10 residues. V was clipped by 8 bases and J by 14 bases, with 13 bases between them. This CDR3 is CASRRGSKFF. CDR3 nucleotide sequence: TGTGCCAGCCGACGAGGGTCTAAGTTCTTC.

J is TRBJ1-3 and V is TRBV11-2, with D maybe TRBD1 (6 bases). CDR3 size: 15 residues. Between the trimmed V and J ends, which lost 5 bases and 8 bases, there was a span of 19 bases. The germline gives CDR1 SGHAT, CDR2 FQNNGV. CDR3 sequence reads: CASSTVRQGTDTIYF. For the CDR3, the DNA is TGTGCCAGCAGCACTGTTAGGCAGGGGACGGACACCATATATTTT.

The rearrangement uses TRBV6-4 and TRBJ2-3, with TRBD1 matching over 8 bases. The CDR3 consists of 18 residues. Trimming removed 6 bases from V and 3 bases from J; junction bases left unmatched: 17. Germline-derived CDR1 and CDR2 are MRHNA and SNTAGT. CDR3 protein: CASRRRQGTPYWTDTQYF. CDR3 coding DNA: TGTGCCAGCAGGAGGAGACAGGGGACCCCGTACTGGACAGATACGCAGTATTTT.

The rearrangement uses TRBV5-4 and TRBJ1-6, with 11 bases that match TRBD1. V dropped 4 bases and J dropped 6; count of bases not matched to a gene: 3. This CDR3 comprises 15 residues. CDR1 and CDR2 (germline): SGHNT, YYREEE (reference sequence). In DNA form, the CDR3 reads TGTGCCAGCAGCCCGGACAGGGGGCTTAATTCACCCCTCCACTTT. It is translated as CASSPDRGLNSPLHF.

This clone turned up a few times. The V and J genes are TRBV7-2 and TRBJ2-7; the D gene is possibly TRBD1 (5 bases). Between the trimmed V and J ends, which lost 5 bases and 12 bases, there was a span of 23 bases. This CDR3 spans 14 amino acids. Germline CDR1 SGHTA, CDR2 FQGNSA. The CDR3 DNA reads TGTGCCAGCAGCCCCTTCCAAACAGGTCCCTCACTGTACTTC. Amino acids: CASSPFQTGPSLYF.

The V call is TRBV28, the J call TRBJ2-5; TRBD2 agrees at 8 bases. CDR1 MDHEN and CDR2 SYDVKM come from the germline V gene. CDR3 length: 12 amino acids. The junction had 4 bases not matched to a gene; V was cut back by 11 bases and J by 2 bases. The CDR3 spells CASKRGQETQYF. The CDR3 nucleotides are TGTGCCTCAAAGCGGGGGCAAGAGACCCAGTACTTC.

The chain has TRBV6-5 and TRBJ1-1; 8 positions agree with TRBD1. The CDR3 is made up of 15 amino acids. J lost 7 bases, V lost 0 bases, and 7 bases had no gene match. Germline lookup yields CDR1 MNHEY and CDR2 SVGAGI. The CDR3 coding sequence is TGTGCCAGCAGTTACTCCGGCAGGGGGCTTGATGAAGCTTTCTTT. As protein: CASSYSGRGLDEAFF.

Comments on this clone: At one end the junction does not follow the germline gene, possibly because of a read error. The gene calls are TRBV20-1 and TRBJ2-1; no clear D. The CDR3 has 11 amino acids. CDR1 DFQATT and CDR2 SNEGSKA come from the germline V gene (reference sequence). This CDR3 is CSVITYSEQFF. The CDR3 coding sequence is TGCAGTGTGATTACCTACAGTGAGCAGTTCTTC.

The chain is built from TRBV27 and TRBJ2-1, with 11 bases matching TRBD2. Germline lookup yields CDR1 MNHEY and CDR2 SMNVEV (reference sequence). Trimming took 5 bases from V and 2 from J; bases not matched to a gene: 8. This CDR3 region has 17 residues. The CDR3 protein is CASSTRETSGAYNEQFF. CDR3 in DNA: TGTGCCAGCAGTACACGAGAGACTAGCGGGGCCTACAATGAGCAGTTCTTC.

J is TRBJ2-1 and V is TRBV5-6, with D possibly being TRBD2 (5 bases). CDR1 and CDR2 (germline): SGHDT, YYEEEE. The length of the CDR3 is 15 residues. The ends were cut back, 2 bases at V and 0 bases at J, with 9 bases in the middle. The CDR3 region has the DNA TGTGCCAGCAGCTTCGGGGATAGCTCCTACAATGAGCAGTTCTTC. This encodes CASSFGDSSYNEQFF.

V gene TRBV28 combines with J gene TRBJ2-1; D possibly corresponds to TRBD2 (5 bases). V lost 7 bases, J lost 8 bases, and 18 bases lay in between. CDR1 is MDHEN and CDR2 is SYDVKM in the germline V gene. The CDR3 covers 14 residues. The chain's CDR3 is CASTTPGTRYEQFF. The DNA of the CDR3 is TGTGCCAGCACCACCCCGGGCACTAGATATGAGCAGTTCTTC.

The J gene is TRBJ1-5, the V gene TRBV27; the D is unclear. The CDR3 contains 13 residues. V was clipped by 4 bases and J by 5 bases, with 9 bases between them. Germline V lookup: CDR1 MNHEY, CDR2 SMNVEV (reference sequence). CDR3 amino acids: CASSSTGYQPQHF. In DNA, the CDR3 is TGTGCCAGCAGTTCGACGGGATATCAGCCCCAGCATTTT.

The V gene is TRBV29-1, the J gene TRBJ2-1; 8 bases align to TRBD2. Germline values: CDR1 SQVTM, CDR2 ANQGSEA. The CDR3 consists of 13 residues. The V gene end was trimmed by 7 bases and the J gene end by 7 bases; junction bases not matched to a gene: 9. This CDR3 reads CSGGSGGRNEQFF. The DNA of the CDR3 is TGCAGCGGGGGGAGCGGGGGTAGGAATGAGCAGTTCTTC.

CDR3 nucleotides: TGTGCCAGCAGTTACCCGGACAGGGGCAAAACTTTCTTT. Translated, it gives CASSYPDRGKTFF. V is TRBV6-6 and J is TRBJ1-1, with 9 bases identical to TRBD1. CDR3 size: 13 residues. Germline V gene sequence: CDR1 MNHNY, CDR2 SVGAGI (reference sequence). V lost 2 bases and J lost 12; bases outside the gene matches: 7.

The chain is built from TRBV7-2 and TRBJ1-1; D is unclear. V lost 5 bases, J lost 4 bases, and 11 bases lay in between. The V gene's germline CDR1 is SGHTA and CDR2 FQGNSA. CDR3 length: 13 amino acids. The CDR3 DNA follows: TGTGCCAGCAGCCCTCATGCGGTCACTGAAGCTTTCTTT. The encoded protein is CASSPHAVTEAFF.

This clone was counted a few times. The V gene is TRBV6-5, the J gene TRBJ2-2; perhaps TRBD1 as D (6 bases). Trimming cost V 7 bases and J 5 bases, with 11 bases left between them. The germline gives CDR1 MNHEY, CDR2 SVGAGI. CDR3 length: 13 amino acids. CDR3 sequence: CASNREGTGELFF. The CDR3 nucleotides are TGTGCCAGCAACAGGGAAGGGACCGGGGAGCTGTTTTTT.

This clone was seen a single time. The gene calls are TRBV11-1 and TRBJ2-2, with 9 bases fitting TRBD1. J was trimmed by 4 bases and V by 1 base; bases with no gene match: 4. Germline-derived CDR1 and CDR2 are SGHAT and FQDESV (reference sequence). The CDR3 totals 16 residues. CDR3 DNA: TGTGCCAGCAGCTTAGGGGGACAGGGTGCCACCGGGGAGCTGTTTTTT. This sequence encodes CASSLGGQGATGELFF.

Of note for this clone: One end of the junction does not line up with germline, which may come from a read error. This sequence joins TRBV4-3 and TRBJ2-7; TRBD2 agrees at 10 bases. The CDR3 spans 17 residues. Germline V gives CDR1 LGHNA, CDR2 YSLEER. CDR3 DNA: TGCGCCAGCAGCCAAGATAGAGGTCTGACTAGCGGGTACGAGCAGCACTTC. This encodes CASSQDRGLTSGYEQHF.

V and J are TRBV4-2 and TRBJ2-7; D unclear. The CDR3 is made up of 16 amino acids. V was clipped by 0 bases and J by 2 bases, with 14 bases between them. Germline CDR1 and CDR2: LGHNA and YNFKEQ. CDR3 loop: CASSQETASSAYEQYF. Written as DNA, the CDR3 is TGTGCCAGCAGCCAAGAAACAGCTTCCTCCGCCTACGAGCAGTACTTC.

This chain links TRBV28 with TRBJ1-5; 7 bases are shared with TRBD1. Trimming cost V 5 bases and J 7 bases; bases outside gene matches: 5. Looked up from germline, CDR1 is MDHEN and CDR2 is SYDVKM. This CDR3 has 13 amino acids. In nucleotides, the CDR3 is TGTGCCAGCAGTGGGGACAGTTTCCAGCCCCAGCATTTT. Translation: CASSGDSFQPQHF.

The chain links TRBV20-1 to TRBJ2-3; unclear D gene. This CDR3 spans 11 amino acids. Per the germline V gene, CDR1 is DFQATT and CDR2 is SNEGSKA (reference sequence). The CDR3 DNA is TGCACCTCTAAAACCACCGATACGCAGTATTTT. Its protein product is CTSKTTDTQYF.

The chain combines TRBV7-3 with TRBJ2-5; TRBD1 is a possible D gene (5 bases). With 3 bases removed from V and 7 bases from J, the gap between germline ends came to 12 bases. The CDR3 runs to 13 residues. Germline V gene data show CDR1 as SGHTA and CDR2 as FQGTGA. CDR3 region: CASSFYPRGTQYF. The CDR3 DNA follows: TGTGCCAGCAGCTTCTATCCTAGGGGGACCCAGTACTTC.

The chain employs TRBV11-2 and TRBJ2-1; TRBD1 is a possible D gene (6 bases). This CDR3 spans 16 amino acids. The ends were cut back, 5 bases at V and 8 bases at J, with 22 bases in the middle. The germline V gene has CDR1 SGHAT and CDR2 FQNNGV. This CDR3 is CASSGPTGIAPYEQFF. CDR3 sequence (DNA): TGTGCCAGCAGCGGCCCGACAGGCATAGCCCCGTATGAGCAGTTCTTC. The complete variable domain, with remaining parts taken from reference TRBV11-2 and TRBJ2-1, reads EAGVAQSPRYKIIEKRQSVAFWCNPISGHATLYWYQQILGQGPKLLIQFQNNGVVDDSQLPKDRFSAERLKGVDSTLKIQPAKLEDSAVYLCASSGPTGIAPYEQFFGPGTRLTVL.

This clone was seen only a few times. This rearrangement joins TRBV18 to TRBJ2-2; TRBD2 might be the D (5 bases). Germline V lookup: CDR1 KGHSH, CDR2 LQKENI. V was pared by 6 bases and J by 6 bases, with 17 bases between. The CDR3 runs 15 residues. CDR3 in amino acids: CASSVTLAGAGELFF. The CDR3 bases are TGTGCCAGCTCTGTTACTCTCGCCGGGGCCGGGGAGCTGTTTTTT.

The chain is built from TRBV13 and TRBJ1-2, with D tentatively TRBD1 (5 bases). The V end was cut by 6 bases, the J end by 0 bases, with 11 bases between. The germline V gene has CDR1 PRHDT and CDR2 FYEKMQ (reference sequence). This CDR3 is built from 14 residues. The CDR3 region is CASSAGYSNYGYTF. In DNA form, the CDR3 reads TGTGCCAGCAGTGCAGGGTACTCTAACTATGGCTACACCTTC. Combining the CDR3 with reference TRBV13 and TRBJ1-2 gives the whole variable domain AAGVIQSPRHLIKEKRETATLKCYPIPRHDTVYWYQQGPGQDPQFLISFYEKMQSDKGSIPDRFSAQQFSDYHSELNMSSLELGDSALYFCASSAGYSNYGYTFGSGTRLTVV.

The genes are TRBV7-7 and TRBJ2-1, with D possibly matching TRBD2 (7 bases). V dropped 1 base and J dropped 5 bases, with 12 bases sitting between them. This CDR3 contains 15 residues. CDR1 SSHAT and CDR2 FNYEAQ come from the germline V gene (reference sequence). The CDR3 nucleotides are TGTGCCAGCAGCTTAGGGGGGGGCGGGGACAATGAGCAGTTCTTC. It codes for CASSLGGGGDNEQFF.

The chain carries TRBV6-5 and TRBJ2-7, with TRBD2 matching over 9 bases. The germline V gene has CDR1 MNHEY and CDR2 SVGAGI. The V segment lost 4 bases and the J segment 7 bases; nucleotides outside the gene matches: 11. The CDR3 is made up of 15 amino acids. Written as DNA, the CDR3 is TGTGCCAGCAGTTTATCCGGGACTAGCACACGAGAGCAGTACTTC. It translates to CASSLSGTSTREQYF.